Presented here are 30 T cell receptor beta chains from one specimen sequenced in a study of blood T cells in healthy people across ages. Next came a second PCR, run for roughly 6 to 11 cycles, which used a sample-barcoded 5' primer along with a J-beta primer mix. MiXCR, run by TCRdb on the 5' RACE reads, gives a single entry per CDR3 protein. The sample carries approximately 1,000,000 distinct CDR3 sequences, roughly two fifths recorded once. Sequences were obtained from blood. Receptors originate from a man younger than 35 in good health.

The V gene is TRBV10-3, the J gene TRBJ2-2; 9 bases align to TRBD1. CDR1 is ENHRY, CDR2 SYGVKD, per germline. The CDR3 is 14 residues long. V shed 6 bases and J 6 bases; nucleotides not matched to a gene: 5. CDR3 sequence: CAIRGTGFAGELFF. CDR3 DNA sequence: TGTGCCATCAGGGGGACAGGGTTTGCCGGGGAGCTGTTTTTT.

As regards this clonotype: The junction does not match germline at one end; this may be a read error. The chain uses TRBV20-1 and TRBJ1-5; D not resolved. The length of the CDR3 is 17 residues. Germline values: CDR1 DFQATT, CDR2 SNEGSKA (reference sequence). The CDR3: CSAGDSDHLNFYQPQHF. Written as DNA, the CDR3 is TGCAGTGCTGGAGATAGCGACCATCTGAACTTTTATCAGCCCCAGCATTTT.

The rearrangement links TRBV6-1 to TRBJ2-5; D possibly corresponds to TRBD2 (5 bases). Germline CDR1 and CDR2: MNHNS and SASEGT. The CDR3 consists of 12 residues. V lost 4 bases and J 3 bases, leaving 6 bases between the germline ends. Here the CDR3 reads CASSVREETQYF. The CDR3 nucleotides are TGTGCCAGCAGTGTGCGGGAAGAGACCCAGTACTTC.

The sample holds a few counts of this clonotype. The genes are TRBV27 and TRBJ1-2; D gene ambiguous. Between the trimmed V and J ends, which lost 6 bases and 4 bases, there was a span of 15 bases. The CDR3 covers 14 residues. Germline values: CDR1 MNHEY, CDR2 SMNVEV (reference sequence). In DNA form, the CDR3 reads TGTGCCAGCAGGACCTCGGGCGCCGGCTATGGCTACACCTTC. Its protein product is CASRTSGAGYGYTF.

This clonotype was detected a few times. This chain links TRBV20-1 with TRBJ2-3; TRBD2 is a possible D gene (6 bases). The CDR3 is made up of 15 amino acids. Trimming removed 4 bases at V and 5 bases at J, with 19 bases between. Germline-derived CDR1 and CDR2 are DFQATT and SNEGSKA (reference sequence). The DNA of the CDR3 is TGCAGTGCTACCCTGGGGGGAACCACAAAAGATACGCAGTATTTT. Translating it yields CSATLGGTTKDTQYF.

V is TRBV19 and J is TRBJ1-2; TRBD1 might be the D (5 bases). V was trimmed by 5 bases and J by 7 bases, leaving 14 bases between them. CDR1 and CDR2 (germline): LNHDA, SQIVND (reference sequence). CDR3 length: 13 residues. The DNA for the CDR3 is TGTGCCAGTAGTCGGAGGGGTTCAACTGGCTACACCTTC. Amino acids: CASSRRGSTGYTF.

The gene calls are TRBV5-4 and TRBJ2-3; D is ambiguous. Trimming removed 4 bases at V and 0 bases at J, with 15 bases between. Germline CDR1 is SGHNT and CDR2 is YYREEE (reference sequence). This CDR3 region has 16 residues. CDR3 sequence reads: CASSQAPKGSTDTQYF. The CDR3 DNA reads as TGTGCCAGCAGCCAAGCTCCGAAGGGAAGCACAGATACGCAGTATTTT. The full variable domain, in which reference TRBV5-4 and TRBJ2-3 provide the parts outside the CDR3, is ETGVTQSPTHLIKTRGQQVTLRCSSQSGHNTVSWYQQALGQGPQFIFQYYREEENGRGNFPPRFSGLQFPNYSSELNVNALELDDSALYLCASSQAPKGSTDTQYFGPGTRLTVL.

At least ten counts were recorded for this clonotype. The chain recombines TRBV24-1 with TRBJ2-1; TRBD2 might be the D (5 bases). The CDR3 is 16 amino acids. CDR1 KGHDR and CDR2 SFDVKD come from the germline V gene. Trimming cost V 1 base and J 0 bases, with 9 bases left between them. CDR3 sequence reads: CATSDFSGSSYNEQFF. DNA for the CDR3: TGTGCCACCAGTGATTTTTCGGGGAGCTCCTACAATGAGCAGTTCTTC.

The chain recombines TRBV6-5 with TRBJ2-1; no clear D. The V gene's germline CDR1 is MNHEY and CDR2 SVGAGI. Trimming removed 7 bases at V and 6 bases at J, with 16 bases between. This CDR3 spans 14 amino acids. CDR3 DNA sequence: TGTGCCAGCACCGGACCCTCGGTGTCCAATGAGCAGTTCTTC. As protein: CASTGPSVSNEQFF.

The chain carries TRBV4-3 and TRBJ2-7; D unresolved. Per germline, CDR1 LGHNA and CDR2 YSLEER. The CDR3 is 15 residues long. The ends were cut back, 3 bases at V and 0 bases at J, with 12 bases in the middle. The CDR3 region has the DNA TGCGCCAGCAGCCATGTCAGGTTGAGCTCCTACGAGCAGTACTTC. Protein: CASSHVRLSSYEQYF.

The chain recombines TRBV29-1 with TRBJ1-2; D ambiguous. Germline CDR1 reads SQVTM; CDR2 reads ANQGSEA. The CDR3 is made up of 13 amino acids. CDR3 nucleotide sequence: TGCAGTGTGACTGGGAGGACTAACTATGGCTACACCTTC. Protein: CSVTGRTNYGYTF.

This chain links TRBV12-3 or TRBV12-4 with TRBJ1-5; D ambiguous. Trimming pared 3 bases from V and 3 bases from J, leaving 18 bases between. The CDR3 has 17 amino acids. The CDR3 DNA follows: TGTGCCAGCAGTTTGGACGGGATTGTAGGGCCCAATCAGCCCCAGCATTTT. This gives the protein CASSLDGIVGPNQPQHF.

Concerning this clonotype itself: Just one base apart from a much larger clone, this may be a read error. The J gene is TRBJ1-2, the V gene TRBV7-8; D call uncertain. Germline V CDR1 and CDR2: SGHVS, FQNEAQ. The CDR3 loop spans 12 amino acids. This CDR3 reads CANSRLGYGYTF. The CDR3 DNA reads TGTGCCAACAGCCGTCTGGGCTATGGCTACACCTTC.

This clonotype was counted a few times. The rearrangement links TRBV27 to TRBJ2-1; a weak D match, TRBD1 (6 bases). This CDR3 has 13 amino acids. V was clipped by 5 bases and J by 6 bases, with 11 bases between them. Per the germline V gene, CDR1 is MNHEY and CDR2 is SMNVEV (reference sequence). The CDR3 spells CASSVTGPNEQFF. The CDR3 DNA is TGTGCCAGCAGTGTCACAGGGCCCAATGAGCAGTTCTTC.

This clonotype was counted only a few times. The chain recombines TRBV18 with TRBJ1-4; perhaps TRBD1 as D (6 bases). Per germline, CDR1 KGHSH and CDR2 LQKENI. The CDR3 is 17 amino acids. Trimming stripped 1 base from V and 7 bases from J, with 19 bases between. The chain's CDR3 is CASSPRGPTGPAEKLFF. Written as DNA, the CDR3 is TGTGCCAGCTCACCACGGGGACCAACAGGGCCGGCTGAAAAACTGTTTTTT.

This clonotype came up many times. The genes are TRBV29-1 and TRBJ2-1; 7 bases map to TRBD1. J gave up 0 bases and V 4 bases, and 3 bases lay outside the gene matches. Germline assignment: CDR1 SQVTM and CDR2 ANQGSEA. The CDR3 covers 14 residues. In nucleotides, the CDR3 is TGCAGCGTTGTGGACAGGAGCTCCTACAATGAGCAGTTCTTC. Translation: CSVVDRSSYNEQFF.

This chain links TRBV29-1 with TRBJ2-3; D is perhaps TRBD1 (6 bases). This CDR3 is 12 amino acids long. Per the germline V gene, CDR1 is SQVTM and CDR2 is ANQGSEA. V lost 5 bases, J lost 2 bases, and 8 bases lay in between. This chain's CDR3 is CSVRDITDTQYF. The CDR3 region has the DNA TGCAGCGTTAGGGACATCACAGATACGCAGTATTTT.

The J gene is TRBJ2-1, the V gene TRBV7-9; TRBD2 is a possible D gene (5 bases). CDR1 and CDR2 (germline): SEHNR, FQNEAQ (reference sequence). Trimming removed 5 bases at V and 8 bases at J, with 19 bases between. The CDR3 spans 15 residues. The CDR3 reads CASSTDTREPDEQFF. CDR3 in DNA: TGTGCCAGCAGCACCGACACGAGGGAACCCGATGAGCAGTTCTTC.

The chain combines TRBV4-3 with TRBJ1-2; D unresolved. V lost 3 bases to trimming and J lost 13 bases, with 15 bases between them. CDR1 is LGHNA and CDR2 is YSLEER in the germline V gene. This CDR3 region has 12 residues. CDR3 amino acids: CASSQGTELCTF. In DNA form, the CDR3 reads TGCGCCAGCAGCCAGGGTACTGAATTGTGCACCTTC.

The chain recombines TRBV6-5 with TRBJ2-1; tentatively, D is TRBD2 (5 bases). Trimming stripped 4 bases from V and 9 bases from J, with 16 bases between. The CDR3 covers 14 residues. Per germline, CDR1 MNHEY and CDR2 SVGAGI. The CDR3 DNA is TGTGCCAGCAGTTCTAGCCTTATAGTTGGTGAGCAGTTCTTC. Its protein is CASSSSLIVGEQFF.

This chain uses TRBV20-1 with TRBJ2-1; the D gene is possibly TRBD1 (5 bases). The CDR3 is made up of 13 amino acids. Germline V gene data show CDR1 as DFQATT and CDR2 as SNEGSKA (reference sequence). The V gene lost 5 bases and the J gene lost 9 bases, with 17 bases spanning the gap. The DNA for the CDR3 is TGCAGTGCTCAGGACACCTTAAACAGTGAGCAGTTCTTC. Protein product: CSAQDTLNSEQFF.

The chain carries TRBV9 and TRBJ1-2; TRBD1 agrees at 7 bases. The CDR3 contains 14 residues. Germline V gene lookup returns CDR1 SGDLS and CDR2 YYNGEE. The V gene end was trimmed by 3 bases and the J gene end by 5 bases; junction bases not matched to a gene: 7. CDR3 region: CASSARTGVYGYTF. In DNA form, the CDR3 reads TGTGCCAGCAGCGCCCGGACAGGTGTGTATGGCTACACCTTC. Based on the CDR3 plus reference TRBV9 and TRBJ1-2, the full variable domain is DSGVTQTPKHLITATGQRVTLRCSPRSGDLSVYWYQQSLDQGLQFLIQYYNGEERAKGNILERFSAQQFPDLHSELNLSSLELGDSALYFCASSARTGVYGYTFGSGTRLTVV.

The chain couples TRBV9 to TRBJ1-1, with D tentatively TRBD1 (5 bases). The CDR3 contains 16 residues. V lost 2 bases and J 2 bases, leaving 16 bases between the germline ends. In germline, CDR1 is SGDLS, CDR2 YYNGEE. The chain's CDR3 is CASSVESAGLNTEAFF. In DNA, the CDR3 is TGTGCCAGCAGCGTGGAGTCCGCAGGGTTAAACACTGAAGCTTTCTTT.

This clonotype was observed a handful of times. The rearrangement links TRBV5-5 to TRBJ2-1; 13 bases match TRBD2. CDR3 length: 18 amino acids. V was pared by 4 bases and J by 0 bases, with 7 bases of the junction left unmatched. CDR1 and CDR2 (germline): SGHKS, YYEKEE (reference sequence). This CDR3 is CASSVGLAGHPSYNEQFF. The CDR3 DNA reads TGTGCCAGCAGCGTGGGACTAGCGGGGCACCCCTCCTACAATGAGCAGTTCTTC. Looking up the rest from reference TRBV5-5 and TRBJ2-1 gives the full variable domain: DAGVTQSPTHLIKTRGQQVTLRCSPISGHKSVSWYQQVLGQGPQFIFQYYEKEERGRGNFPDRFSARQFPNYSSELNVNALLLGDSALYLCASSVGLAGHPSYNEQFFGPGTRLTVL.

In its sample, this clonotype was seen a few times. The V gene is TRBV9, the J gene TRBJ2-2; the D gene could be TRBD1 or TRBD2 (6 bases each). V lost 7 bases, J lost 6 bases, and 19 bases lay in between. The CDR3 is made up of 15 amino acids. Germline assignment: CDR1 SGDLS and CDR2 YYNGEE. CDR3 in DNA: TGTGCCAGCGCCCCTAGGGGGGCCTCGTCCGGGGAGCTGTTTTTT. Translated: CASAPRGASSGELFF.

This clonotype has just a few counts. This chain links TRBV20-1 with TRBJ1-6, with 8 bases identical to TRBD1. Trimming cost V 5 bases and J 8 bases; bases outside gene matches: 5. This CDR3 contains 13 residues. Germline CDR1 is DFQATT and CDR2 is SNEGSKA (reference sequence). The CDR3 coding sequence is TGCAGTGCTCCGATGACAGGGGATTCACCCCTCCACTTT. Its translation: CSAPMTGDSPLHF.

The sample holds a few counts of this clonotype. The chain employs TRBV20-1 and TRBJ1-5; 7 nucleotides agree with TRBD1. V shed 4 bases and J 2 bases; nucleotides not matched to a gene: 2. Germline assignment: CDR1 DFQATT and CDR2 SNEGSKA (reference sequence). This CDR3 contains 13 residues. The CDR3 region is CSATGGGNQPQHF. As DNA, the CDR3 is TGCAGTGCTACAGGGGGTGGCAATCAGCCCCAGCATTTT.

This rearrangement joins TRBV4-3 to TRBJ2-2; D call uncertain. This CDR3 has 20 residues. CDR1 LGHNA and CDR2 YSLEER come from the germline V gene. Trimming cost V 0 bases and J 1 base, with 21 bases left between them. The DNA for the CDR3 is TGCGCCAGCAGCCAAGAGATCGGGCTTTATGACAAATTGAACACCGGGGAGCTGTTTTTT. Translating gives CASSQEIGLYDKLNTGELFF.

This sequence joins TRBV4-3 and TRBJ2-1; possible D gene TRBD1, 5 bases. Trimming left V 2 bases short and J 7 bases short, with 9 bases between. CDR3 length: 13 amino acids. Germline V gene lookup returns CDR1 LGHNA and CDR2 YSLEER. Written as DNA, the CDR3 is TGCGCCAGCAGCCAAACAGGCAAGAATGAGCAGTTCTTC. This gives the protein CASSQTGKNEQFF.

The chain employs TRBV27 and TRBJ2-1; TRBD2 agrees at 10 bases. The CDR3 is 11 residues long. Germline CDR1 reads MNHEY; CDR2 reads SMNVEV (reference sequence). Unmatched junction bases numbered 4, after V lost 6 bases and J lost 14 bases. CDR3 bases: TGTGCCAGCAGGATAGCGGGGGGCGAGTTCTTC. Amino acids: CASRIAGGEFF.